This passage covers 17 T cell receptor beta chains from one sample sequenced in a study of beta chain features in type 1 diabetes. The authors reverse transcribed all of the isolated RNA, so sequencing captured expressed TCRB transcripts. The protocol was immunoSEQ multiplex PCR, while the TCRdb copy is restricted to in-frame clones and leaves out a portion. The data contain roughly 450,000 clones, approximately 15% of them singletons. The sample taken for sequencing was naive CD4+ T cells from blood. The receptors were sampled from a man aged 25 to 40 in good health.

The chain carries TRBV2 and TRBJ1-5; TRBD1 agrees at 8 bases. J lost 7 bases, V lost 8 bases, and 10 bases had no gene match. Germline V gives CDR1 SNHLY, CDR2 FYNNEI. The CDR3 sequence is 14 residues long. CDR3 nucleotide sequence: TGTGCCAGCGGACCCGGACAGGGTTTGCAGCCCCAGCATTTT. It specifies CASGPGQGLQPQHF.

The chain links TRBV28 to TRBJ1-2, with TRBD1 matching 8 bases. Per the germline V gene, CDR1 is MDHEN and CDR2 is SYDVKM. There are 14 residues in the CDR3. Trimming took 5 bases from V and 4 from J; bases not matched to a gene: 6. The CDR3 DNA follows: TGTGCCAGCAGTCCAGGACAGGGAGGCTATGGCTACACCTTC. This translates into CASSPGQGGYGYTF.

The rearrangement joins TRBV28 to TRBJ2-7; the D gene is possibly TRBD2 (5 bases). The germline V and J ends were trimmed by 0 bases and 1 base, with 16 bases remaining between them. This CDR3 is built from 17 residues. CDR1 MDHEN and CDR2 SYDVKM come from the germline V gene. The CDR3 reads CASSLWRTRSGSYEQYV. The CDR3 DNA follows: TGTGCCAGCAGTTTATGGCGGACTCGGAGTGGGTCCTACGAGCAGTACGTC.

The table lists this clone with a few counts. The J gene is TRBJ2-7, the V gene TRBV16; 12 bases are a match to TRBD2. The CDR3 extends over 15 amino acids. Germline CDR1 reads KGHSY; CDR2 reads FQNENV. J was trimmed by 6 bases and V by 2 bases; bases with no gene match: 5. In DNA, the CDR3 is TGTGCCAGCAGCCAAGGTACTAGCGGGAGGAGCGAGCAGTACGTC. This translates into CASSQGTSGRSEQYV.

The chain employs TRBV9 and TRBJ2-1, with a possible D match to TRBD1 (6 bases). The V end was cut by 2 bases, the J end by 10 bases, with 16 bases between. Germline CDR1 reads SGDLS; CDR2 reads YYNGEE. This CDR3 region has 14 residues. The CDR3 coding sequence is TGTGCCAGCAGCGTGGGACACATACTTGGGGAGCAGTTCTTC. It specifies CASSVGHILGEQFF.

This sequence joins TRBV5-1 and TRBJ1-6; perhaps TRBD1 as D (5 bases). The V end was cut by 4 bases, the J end by 7 bases, with 9 bases between. Germline V gene lookup returns CDR1 SGHRS and CDR2 YFSETQ. The CDR3 consists of 13 residues. The DNA of the CDR3 is TGCGCCAGCAGCCCACGACAGAATTCACCCCTCCACTTT. Encoded protein: CASSPRQNSPLHF.

A remark on this clone: The junction departs from the called germline gene at one end, perhaps through a read error. This sequence joins TRBV27 and TRBJ2-5; TRBD2 matches 12 bases. Looked up from germline, CDR1 is MNHEY and CDR2 is SMNVEV (reference sequence). This CDR3 has 18 amino acids. This CDR3 is CASSLRLAGALQQGTQYF. The CDR3 DNA reads TGTGCCAGCAGCTTGCGACTAGCGGGGGCCCTACAGCAAGGGACCCAGTACTTC.

This clone was seen a single time. J is TRBJ2-3 and V is TRBV6-5; TRBD1 aligns across 10 bases. The CDR3 length is 15 residues. J was trimmed by 4 bases and V by 5 bases; bases with no gene match: 6. CDR1 is MNHEY, CDR2 SVGAGI, per germline. The CDR3 bases are TGTGCCAGCAGTCGCCCGGGACAGGGGCCAGATACGCAGTATTTT. Protein sequence: CASSRPGQGPDTQYF.

This clone was counted only a few times. The chain carries TRBV12-5 and TRBJ2-5; 7 bases fit TRBD1. Germline values: CDR1 LGHNT, CDR2 FRNRAP. The CDR3 extends over 14 amino acids. Trimming at V came to 5 bases and at J to 5 bases, leaving 8 bases not matched to a gene. The CDR3 reads CASGPEGAWETQYF. CDR3 bases: TGTGCTAGTGGTCCCGAGGGGGCTTGGGAGACCCAGTACTTC.

The chain employs TRBV10-3 and TRBJ2-3; D call uncertain. This CDR3 has 13 amino acids. V was cut by 0 bases and J by 9 bases, with 10 bases left in between. Germline loops: CDR1 ENHRY, CDR2 SYGVKD. CDR3 coding DNA: TGTGCCATCAGTGAGTCGACCACCGTCACGCAGTATTTT. Translated: CAISESTTVTQYF.

This chain uses TRBV5-1 with TRBJ2-1; TRBD2 agrees at 11 bases. Germline lookup yields CDR1 SGHRS and CDR2 YFSETQ. Trimming removed 5 bases from V and 5 bases from J; junction bases left unmatched: 6. The CDR3 is made up of 15 amino acids. For the CDR3, the DNA is TGCGCCAGCAGTTCCGGGACTAGCGGTAACAATGAGCAGTTCTTC. Its translation is CASSSGTSGNNEQFF.

A few counts support this clone. The chain couples TRBV21-1 to TRBJ1-6. TRBV21-1 is a recognized pseudogene. CDR3 length: 11 residues. The CDR3 is CASRGNSPLHF. In DNA, the CDR3 is TGTGCCAGCAGGGGAAATTCACCCCTCCACTTT.

The chain has TRBV5-4 and TRBJ2-2; D is uncertain. The ends were cut back, 4 bases at V and 1 base at J, with 8 bases in the middle. The CDR3 sequence is 14 residues long. The germline V gene encodes CDR1 SGHNT and CDR2 YYREEE (reference sequence). Here the CDR3 DNA reads TGTGCCAGCAGCCACCAGCGGAACACCGGGGAGCTGTTTTTT. This encodes CASSHQRNTGELFF.

In this sample, this clone turned up many times. The chain recombines TRBV13 with TRBJ2-1, with D possibly being TRBD1 or TRBD2 (6 bases each). V lost 5 bases and J 10 bases, leaving 21 bases between the germline ends. Per germline, CDR1 PRHDT and CDR2 FYEKMQ (reference sequence). CDR3 length equals 15 residues. In DNA, the CDR3 is TGTGCCAGCAGCCAAACCGGGACACCCCGGGGGGAGCAGTTCTTC. It is translated as CASSQTGTPRGEQFF.

The rearrangement joins TRBV5-4 to TRBJ2-1; D unclear. The ends were cut back, 4 bases at V and 5 bases at J, with 16 bases in the middle. The germline gives CDR1 SGHNT, CDR2 YYREEE (reference sequence). CDR3 size: 15 residues. CDR3 coding DNA: TGTGCCAGCAGCCCTAAACGACCCAACAACAATGAGCAGTTCTTC. This translates into CASSPKRPNNNEQFF.

V is TRBV4-3 and J is TRBJ2-6; D possibly matches TRBD1 or TRBD2 (5 bases each). Germline CDR1 and CDR2: LGHNA and YSLEER. The length of the CDR3 is 18 residues. V shed 4 bases and J shed 0 bases, with 16 bases lying between them. CDR3 in amino acids: CASSLLRGMSSGANVLTF. The CDR3 coding sequence is TGCGCCAGCAGCCTGCTGAGGGGAATGAGCTCTGGGGCCAACGTCCTGACTTTC.

This clone has just a few counts. The CDR3 DNA reads as TGCGCCAGCAGCCATGGAACAGATACGCAGTATTTT. Its translation is CASSHGTDTQYF. V and J are TRBV5-1 and TRBJ2-3, with D unresolved. The CDR3 is 12 residues long. Trimming left V 4 bases short and J 3 bases short, with 6 bases between. Germline CDR1 is SGHRS and CDR2 is YFSETQ.